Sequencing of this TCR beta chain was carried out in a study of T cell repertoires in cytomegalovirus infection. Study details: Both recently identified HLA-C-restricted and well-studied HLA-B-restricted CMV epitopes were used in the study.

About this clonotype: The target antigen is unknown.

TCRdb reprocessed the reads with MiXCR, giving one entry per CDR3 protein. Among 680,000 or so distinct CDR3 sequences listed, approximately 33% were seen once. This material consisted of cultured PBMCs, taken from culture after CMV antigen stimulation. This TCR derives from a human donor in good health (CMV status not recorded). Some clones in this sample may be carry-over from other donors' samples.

This CDR3 reads CSARVGQGTEAFF. Here the CDR3 DNA reads TGCAGTGCTAGAGTTGGGCAGGGGACTGAAGCTTTCTTT. This chain connects TRBV20-1 to TRBJ1-1; possible D gene TRBD1, 6 bases. The CDR3 extends over 13 amino acids. Germline V gives CDR1 DFQATT, CDR2 SNEGSKA (reference sequence). Trimming took 1 base from V and 5 from J, leaving 11 bases between them.